This is a list of T cell receptor beta chains from one sample in a study of T cell responses to AZD1222 COVID-19 vaccine. TCRdb's copy holds only in-frame clones and misses some; the assay was immunoSEQ multiplex PCR. The sample records 200,000 or so clones, 85% to 95% being singletons. Sample: peripheral blood, taken on day 0 of AZD1222 vaccination. Receptor source: an adult in good health. Each CDR3 is given with its conserved first and last residue. Each record gives: clone size, J gene, V gene, D gene, CDR3 DNA, CDR3 protein. A D gene is named only where the DNA matches it firmly. Size values are once, few and many counts, or a class for expanded clones, and some rows have none.

abundance: few
j_gene: TRBJ2-7
v_gene: TRBV14
d_gene: -
CDR3nt: TGTGCCAGCAGCCCTTCCCCGGGCAGATACGAGCAGTACTTC
CDR3aa: CASSPSPGRYEQYF

abundance: -
j_gene: TRBJ1-1
v_gene: TRBV27
d_gene: -
CDR3nt: TGTGCCAGCAGATTCGGCGGCCATCTGAACACTGAAGCTTTCTTT
CDR3aa: CASRFGGHLNTEAFF

abundance: -
j_gene: TRBJ1-5
v_gene: TRBV19
d_gene: TRBD1
CDR3nt: TGTGCCAGTAGTATAGATGTCGGGACAGGGAATCAGCCCCAGCATTTT
CDR3aa: CASSIDVGTGNQPQHF

abundance: -
j_gene: TRBJ2-7
v_gene: TRBV7-9
d_gene: -
CDR3nt: TGTGCCAGCAGCCCTAAGACAGCAGCCTACGAGCAGTACTTC
CDR3aa: CASSPKTAAYEQYF

abundance: -
j_gene: TRBJ1-1
v_gene: TRBV27
d_gene: -
CDR3nt: TGTGCCAGCAGTTTAAGCGCCAAAATGAACACTGAAGCTTTCTTT
CDR3aa: CASSLSAKMNTEAFF

abundance: -
j_gene: TRBJ1-1
v_gene: TRBV27
d_gene: TRBD1
CDR3nt: TGTGCCAGCAGTTTAGACAGGGTGGCTGAAGCTTTCTTT
CDR3aa: CASSLDRVAEAFF

abundance: -
j_gene: TRBJ2-1
v_gene: TRBV6-5
d_gene: -
CDR3nt: TGTGCCAGCCCCCCATTAGAAGGGTACAATGAGCAGTTCTTC
CDR3aa: CASPPLEGYNEQFF

abundance: -
j_gene: TRBJ2-2
v_gene: TRBV5-4
d_gene: -
CDR3nt: TGTGCCAGCAGCTTGGGTGGCATCGCACTAAACACCGGGGAGCTGTTTTTT
CDR3aa: CASSLGGIALNTGELFF

abundance: -
j_gene: TRBJ2-2
v_gene: TRBV4-3
d_gene: -
CDR3nt: TGCGCCAGCAGCCATCGGGGATCCACCGGGGAGCTGTTTTTT
CDR3aa: CASSHRGSTGELFF

abundance: -
j_gene: TRBJ1-6
v_gene: TRBV5-8
d_gene: -
CDR3nt: TGTGCCAGCAACCCTCCCCAGGGGTATAATTCACCCCTCCACTTT
CDR3aa: CASNPPQGYNSPLHF

abundance: once
j_gene: TRBJ2-1
v_gene: TRBV5-4
d_gene: -
CDR3nt: TGTGCCAGCAGCTTGGTGACGTGGTACTACAATGAGCAGTTCTTC
CDR3aa: CASSLVTWYYNEQFF

abundance: few
j_gene: TRBJ2-7
v_gene: TRBV10-3
d_gene: -
CDR3nt: TGTGCCATCAGCCCCGGGCTGAGCTCCTACGAGCAGTACTTC
CDR3aa: CAISPGLSSYEQYF

abundance: -
j_gene: TRBJ1-2
v_gene: TRBV7-8
d_gene: TRBD1
CDR3nt: TGTGCCAGCAGCTTACACCCAGGGGGCGCGTATAACTATGGCTACACCTTC
CDR3aa: CASSLHPGGAYNYGYTF

abundance: -
j_gene: TRBJ1-1
v_gene: TRBV25-1
d_gene: -
CDR3nt: TGTGCCAGCATCCTCAGGGGCCGGTGGACTGAAGCTTTCTTT
CDR3aa: CASILRGRWTEAFF

abundance: few
j_gene: TRBJ2-3
v_gene: TRBV29-1
d_gene: -
CDR3nt: TGCAGCGTTGAGGGGACAAGGGCCGACCTGGTCACAGATACGCAGTATTTT
CDR3aa: CSVEGTRADLVTDTQYF

abundance: few
j_gene: TRBJ1-6
v_gene: TRBV2
d_gene: -
CDR3nt: TGTGCCAGCAGAACTACCGGGAACAATAATTCACCCCTCCACTTT
CDR3aa: CASRTTGNNNSPLHF

abundance: once
j_gene: TRBJ1-3
v_gene: TRBV9
d_gene: -
CDR3nt: TGTGCCAGCAGCGGACAGGTTGGAGGAAACACCATATATTTT
CDR3aa: CASSGQVGGNTIYF

abundance: -
j_gene: TRBJ1-1
v_gene: TRBV28
d_gene: -
CDR3nt: TGTGCCAGCAGTTTGTTCCCGACATGGATTGAAGCTTTCTTT
CDR3aa: CASSLFPTWIEAFF

abundance: -
j_gene: TRBJ1-2
v_gene: TRBV25-1
d_gene: -
CDR3nt: TGTGCCAGCAGTCCCGTAGGGTTCGATGGCTACACCTTC
CDR3aa: CASSPVGFDGYTF

abundance: few
j_gene: TRBJ1-2
v_gene: TRBV28
d_gene: -
CDR3nt: TGTGCCAGCAGGATCCCCCCCGGGGGGGACTCTAACTATGGCTACACCTTC
CDR3aa: CASRIPPGGDSNYGYTF

abundance: -
j_gene: TRBJ1-5
v_gene: TRBV5-1
d_gene: -
CDR3nt: TGCGCCAGCAGCTTGGCCGGGACTAGCAATCAGCCCCAGCATTTT
CDR3aa: CASSLAGTSNQPQHF

abundance: -
j_gene: TRBJ1-1
v_gene: TRBV6-5
d_gene: -
CDR3nt: TGTGCCAGCAGTTACAGGCAGGGAAAAGCTTTCTTT
CDR3aa: CASSYRQGKAFF

abundance: -
j_gene: TRBJ1-1
v_gene: TRBV4-3
d_gene: -
CDR3nt: TGCGCCAGCAGCCAAGGAAGGGACCCCCCGACTGAAGCTTTCTTT
CDR3aa: CASSQGRDPPTEAFF

abundance: -
j_gene: TRBJ1-2
v_gene: TRBV10-3
d_gene: -
CDR3nt: TGTGCCATCAGTGAGTCGCTGGGACGTGGGGAGCGTAACTATGGCTACACCTTC
CDR3aa: CAISESLGRGERNYGYTF

abundance: -
j_gene: TRBJ1-1
v_gene: TRBV19
d_gene: -
CDR3nt: TGTGCCAGTAAGGGGACCAGAAGGGGGAAAACTGAAGCTTTCTTT
CDR3aa: CASKGTRRGKTEAFF

abundance: few
j_gene: TRBJ2-1
v_gene: TRBV7-2
d_gene: TRBD2
CDR3nt: TGTGCCAGCAGCCCCCGGCTAGCGGGAGCCGATGAGCAGTTCTTC
CDR3aa: CASSPRLAGADEQFF

abundance: few
j_gene: TRBJ1-1
v_gene: TRBV30
d_gene: TRBD1
CDR3nt: TGTGCCTGGAACCGCCAGAGGACAGGACGACTTATGAACACTGAAGCTTTCTTT
CDR3aa: CAWNRQRTGRLMNTEAFF

abundance: -
j_gene: TRBJ2-1
v_gene: TRBV13
d_gene: -
CDR3nt: TGTGCCAGCAGCTTACCCTTTTATAGCTCCTACAATGAGCAGTTCTTC
CDR3aa: CASSLPFYSSYNEQFF

abundance: -
j_gene: TRBJ1-2
v_gene: TRBV19
d_gene: -
CDR3nt: TGTGCCAGTAGTACTACATGGGACGCGCTTAGAGATGGCTACACCTTC
CDR3aa: CASSTTWDALRDGYTF

abundance: -
j_gene: TRBJ2-5
v_gene: TRBV9
d_gene: -
CDR3nt: TGTGCCAGCAGCGTAGGAGGTGGAGAGACCCAGTACTTC
CDR3aa: CASSVGGGETQYF

abundance: once
j_gene: TRBJ1-2
v_gene: TRBV7-9
d_gene: -
CDR3nt: TGTGCCAGCAGCTTGGGGGACCTAGTTTACACCTTC
CDR3aa: CASSLGDLVYTF

abundance: -
j_gene: TRBJ2-7
v_gene: TRBV2
d_gene: -
CDR3nt: TGTGCCAGCAGTGGGGTTTCAGAGACACACTCCTACGAGCAGTACTTC
CDR3aa: CASSGVSETHSYEQYF

abundance: -
j_gene: TRBJ2-3
v_gene: TRBV24-1
d_gene: -
CDR3nt: TGTGCCACCAGCCTCGGTGAGGGGGGGACAGGAAGCACAGATACGCAGTATTTT
CDR3aa: CATSLGEGGTGSTDTQYF

abundance: -
j_gene: TRBJ1-1
v_gene: TRBV5-5
d_gene: -
CDR3nt: TGTGCCAGCAGCATGAACACTGAAGCTTTCTTT
CDR3aa: CASSMNTEAFF

abundance: -
j_gene: TRBJ2-3
v_gene: TRBV4-2
d_gene: -
CDR3nt: TGTGCCAGCAGGAGCACCGGGGGAACGAATACGCAGTATTTT
CDR3aa: CASRSTGGTNTQYF

abundance: -
j_gene: TRBJ2-7
v_gene: TRBV28
d_gene: -
CDR3nt: TGTGCCAGCACAAGGGAAGGAGGATCAAGCTCCTACGAGCAGTACTTC
CDR3aa: CASTREGGSSSYEQYF

abundance: -
j_gene: TRBJ1-1
v_gene: TRBV2
d_gene: -
CDR3nt: TGTGCCAGCCGGGGTGGAGGCACTGAAGCTTTCTTT
CDR3aa: CASRGGGTEAFF

abundance: -
j_gene: TRBJ1-2
v_gene: TRBV5-1
d_gene: -
CDR3nt: TGCGCCAGCAGCACTCAGGGCGGGCAAGACTATGGCTACACCTTC
CDR3aa: CASSTQGGQDYGYTF

abundance: -
j_gene: TRBJ1-6
v_gene: TRBV7-2
d_gene: TRBD1
CDR3nt: TGTGCCAGCAGCTTAGCAGGGGGCAGCTCCTATAATTCACCCCTCCACTTT
CDR3aa: CASSLAGGSSYNSPLHF

abundance: -
j_gene: TRBJ1-2
v_gene: TRBV6-2/TRBV6-3
d_gene: -
CDR3nt: TGTGCCAGCAGCCAAGGACCGCAACCGGGCTACACCTTC
CDR3aa: CASSQGPQPGYTF

abundance: -
j_gene: TRBJ2-1
v_gene: TRBV9
d_gene: -
CDR3nt: TGTGCCAGCACCGTAGGGGGAAGCCCCTACAATGAGCAGTTCTTC
CDR3aa: CASTVGGSPYNEQFF

abundance: -
j_gene: TRBJ2-1
v_gene: TRBV9
d_gene: -
CDR3nt: TGTGCCAGCAGCGTAGCTTCGCCAACCTTAGGCGGGTCCTACAATGAGCAGTTCTTC
CDR3aa: CASSVASPTLGGSYNEQFF

abundance: -
j_gene: TRBJ2-2
v_gene: TRBV9
d_gene: -
CDR3nt: TGTGCCAGCAGCGTCTCTCTCGGGGGTCGAGGCACCGGGGAGCTGTTTTTT
CDR3aa: CASSVSLGGRGTGELFF

abundance: once
j_gene: TRBJ1-2
v_gene: TRBV6-2/TRBV6-3
d_gene: -
CDR3nt: TGTGCCAGCAGTCTCGGGGGGGGCTACACCTTC
CDR3aa: CASSLGGGYTF

abundance: -
j_gene: TRBJ2-4
v_gene: TRBV5-1
d_gene: TRBD1
CDR3nt: TGCGCCAGCAGCCCGGGACAGGGACAAAACATTCAGTACTTC
CDR3aa: CASSPGQGQNIQYF

abundance: -
j_gene: TRBJ1-1
v_gene: TRBV5-1
d_gene: TRBD1
CDR3nt: TGCGCCAGCAGCCCGGACAGGGACACTGAAGCTTTCTTT
CDR3aa: CASSPDRDTEAFF

abundance: -
j_gene: TRBJ2-5
v_gene: TRBV24-1
d_gene: -
CDR3nt: TGTGCCACCAGTCTCGGGGGGCATGAGGAGACCCAGTACTTC
CDR3aa: CATSLGGHEETQYF

abundance: -
j_gene: TRBJ1-1
v_gene: TRBV29-1
d_gene: -
CDR3nt: TGCAGCGTTGACAGTCGACACAGGAACACTGAAGCTTTCTTT
CDR3aa: CSVDSRHRNTEAFF

abundance: once
j_gene: TRBJ1-1
v_gene: TRBV3-1/TRBV3-2
d_gene: -
CDR3nt: TGTGCCAGCAGCCATGGGGCGGAAGATACTGAAGCTTTCTTT
CDR3aa: CASSHGAEDTEAFF

abundance: -
j_gene: TRBJ2-7
v_gene: TRBV6-2/TRBV6-3
d_gene: TRBD2
CDR3nt: TGTGCCAGCAGTTACGGGCTAAAGACTAGCGGACCCTACGAGCAGTACTTC
CDR3aa: CASSYGLKTSGPYEQYF

abundance: -
j_gene: TRBJ1-2
v_gene: TRBV19
d_gene: -
CDR3nt: TGTGCCAGTAGTATTAACAGAGAATCCTATGGCTACACCTTC
CDR3aa: CASSINRESYGYTF

abundance: -
j_gene: TRBJ1-1
v_gene: TRBV14
d_gene: TRBD1
CDR3nt: TGTGCCAGCAGCCAACTGAACAGGGGGCGCGAAAACACTGAAGCTTTCTTT
CDR3aa: CASSQLNRGRENTEAFF

abundance: -
j_gene: TRBJ1-2
v_gene: TRBV7-9
d_gene: -
CDR3nt: TGTGCCAGCAGCCCGGGGGGGTATGGCTACACCTTC
CDR3aa: CASSPGGYGYTF